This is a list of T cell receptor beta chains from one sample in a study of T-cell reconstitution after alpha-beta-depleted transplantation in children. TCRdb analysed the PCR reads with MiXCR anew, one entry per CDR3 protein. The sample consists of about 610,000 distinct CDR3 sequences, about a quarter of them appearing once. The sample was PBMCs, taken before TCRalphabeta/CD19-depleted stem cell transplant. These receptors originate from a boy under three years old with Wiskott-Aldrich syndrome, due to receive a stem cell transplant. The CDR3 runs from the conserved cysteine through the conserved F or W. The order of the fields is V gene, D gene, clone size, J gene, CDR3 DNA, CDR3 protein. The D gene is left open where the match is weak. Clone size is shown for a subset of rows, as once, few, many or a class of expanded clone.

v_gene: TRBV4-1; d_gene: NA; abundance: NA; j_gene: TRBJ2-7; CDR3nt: TGCGCCAGCAGCCTCCAACTGCCGCCGACATACGAGCAGTACTTC; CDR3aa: CASSLQLPPTYEQYF
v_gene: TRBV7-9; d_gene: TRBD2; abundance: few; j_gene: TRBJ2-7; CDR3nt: TGTGCCAGCAGCTTAGGAGGGACTAGCGGAGACTCCTACGAGCAGTACTTC; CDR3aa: CASSLGGTSGDSYEQYF
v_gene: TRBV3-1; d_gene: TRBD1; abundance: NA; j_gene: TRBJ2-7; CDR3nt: TGTGCCAGCAGCCCCAAACTCCGGGGACAGGGACCCCACGAGCAGTACTTC; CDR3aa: CASSPKLRGQGPHEQYF
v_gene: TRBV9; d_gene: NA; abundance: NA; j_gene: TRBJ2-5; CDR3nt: TGTGCCAGCATACCAGCGGAGTTCCAAGAGACCCAGTACTTC; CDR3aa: CASIPAEFQETQYF
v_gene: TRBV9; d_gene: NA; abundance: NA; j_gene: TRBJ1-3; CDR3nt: TGTGCCAGCAGCGTGGGGGGACTCTCTGGAAACACCATATATTTT; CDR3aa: CASSVGGLSGNTIYF
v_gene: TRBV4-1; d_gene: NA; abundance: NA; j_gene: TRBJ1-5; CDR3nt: TGCGCCAGCAGCCAAGACTGGGATCAGCCCCAGCATTTT; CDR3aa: CASSQDWDQPQHF
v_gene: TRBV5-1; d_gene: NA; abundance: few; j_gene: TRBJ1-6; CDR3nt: TGCGCCAGCAGCTCGGACAGAAGCCGCTCACCCCTCCACTTT; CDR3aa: CASSSDRSRSPLHF
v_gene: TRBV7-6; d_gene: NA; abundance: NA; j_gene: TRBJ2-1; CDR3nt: TGTGCCAGCAGCTTAAGGGCTAGTAAGGGGAATGAGCAGTTCTTC; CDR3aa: CASSLRASKGNEQFF
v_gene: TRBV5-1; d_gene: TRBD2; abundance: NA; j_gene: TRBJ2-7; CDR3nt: TGCGCCAGCAAGGAGGGTAGCGGGAGACCCTACGAGCAGTACTTC; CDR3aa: CASKEGSGRPYEQYF
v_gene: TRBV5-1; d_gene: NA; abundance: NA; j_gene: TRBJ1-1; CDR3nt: TGCGCCAGCCGCCGAGAGGGGAACACTGAAGCTTTCTTT; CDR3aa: CASRREGNTEAFF
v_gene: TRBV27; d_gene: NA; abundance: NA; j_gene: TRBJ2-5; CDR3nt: TGTGCCAGCGACAAGACAGGAAACCTTAAAGAGACCCAGTACTTC; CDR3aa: CASDKTGNLKETQYF
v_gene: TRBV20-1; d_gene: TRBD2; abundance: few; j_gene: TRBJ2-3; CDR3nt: TGCAGTGCTAGCTCAGGGACTAGCGCAGATACGCAGTATTTT; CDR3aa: CSASSGTSADTQYF
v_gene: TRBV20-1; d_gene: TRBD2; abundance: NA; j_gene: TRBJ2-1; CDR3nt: TGCAGTTTCACGGGACTAGCGGGAGGGCCAGGCAATGAGCAGTTCTTC; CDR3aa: CSFTGLAGGPGNEQFF
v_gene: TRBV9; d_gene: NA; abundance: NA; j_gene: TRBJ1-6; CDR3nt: TGTGCCAGCAGCGATGGACTTGGTAATTCACCCCTCCACTTT; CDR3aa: CASSDGLGNSPLHF
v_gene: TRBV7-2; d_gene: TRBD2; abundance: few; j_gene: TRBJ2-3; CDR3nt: TGTGCCAGCAGCTTACGGGGGACTAGCCCAGATACGCAGTATTTT; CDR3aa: CASSLRGTSPDTQYF
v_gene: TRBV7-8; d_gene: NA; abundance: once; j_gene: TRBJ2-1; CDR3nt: TGTGCCAGCAGCTTGAGGGGAAGGGGGGCTCACAATGAGCAGTTCTTC; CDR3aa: CASSLRGRGAHNEQFF
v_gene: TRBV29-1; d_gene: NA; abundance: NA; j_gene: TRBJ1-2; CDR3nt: TGCAGCGTTGCGCCCACGCCGAACTATGGCTACACCTTC; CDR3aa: CSVAPTPNYGYTF
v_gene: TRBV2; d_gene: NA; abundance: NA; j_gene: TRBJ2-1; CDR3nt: TGTGCCAGCAGTTATGCGGAGGGGAATGAGCAGTTCTTC; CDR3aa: CASSYAEGNEQFF
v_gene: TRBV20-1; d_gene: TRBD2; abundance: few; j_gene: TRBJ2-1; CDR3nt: TGCAGATCGAGTGCTAGAGTCCTAGCGGGATTAATCGGAGAGCAGTTCTTC; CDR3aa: CRSSARVLAGLIGEQFF
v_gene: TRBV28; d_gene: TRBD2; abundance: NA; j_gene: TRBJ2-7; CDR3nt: TGTGCCAGCAGGGAGGCGGGAGTATCTAACCACGAGCAGTACTTC; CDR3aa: CASREAGVSNHEQYF
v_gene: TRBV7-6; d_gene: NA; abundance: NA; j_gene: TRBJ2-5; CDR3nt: TGTGCCAGCAGCTTAGTTGGGCGGATAACGGAGACCCAGTACTTC; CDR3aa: CASSLVGRITETQYF
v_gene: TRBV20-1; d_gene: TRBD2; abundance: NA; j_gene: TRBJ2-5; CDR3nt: TGCAGTGCTAGGGGCGGGAGCTCAGGGACCCAGTACTTC; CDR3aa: CSARGGSSGTQYF
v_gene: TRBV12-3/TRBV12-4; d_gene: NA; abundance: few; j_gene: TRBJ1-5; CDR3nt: TGTGCCAGCAGTATAACCTATCAGCCCCAGCATTTT; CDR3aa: CASSITYQPQHF
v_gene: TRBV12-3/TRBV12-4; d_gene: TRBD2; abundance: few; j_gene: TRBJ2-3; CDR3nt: TGTGCCAGCAGTCAAGCGGGAGTCGCAGATACGCAGTATTTT; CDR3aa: CASSQAGVADTQYF
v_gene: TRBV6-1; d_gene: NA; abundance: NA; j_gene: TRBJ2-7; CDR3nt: TGTGCCAGCAGTACCGGGGGTAGCGTCTACGAGCAGTACTTC; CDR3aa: CASSTGGSVYEQYF
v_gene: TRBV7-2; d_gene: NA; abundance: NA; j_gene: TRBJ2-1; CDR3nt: TGTGCCAGCAGCTTCTCACTGTACAATGAGCAGTTCTTC; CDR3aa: CASSFSLYNEQFF
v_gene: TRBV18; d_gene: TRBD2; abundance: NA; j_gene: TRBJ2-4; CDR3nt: TGTGCCAGCTCACCTAGCGGGAGTGTGAGCATTCAGTACTTC; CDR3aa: CASSPSGSVSIQYF
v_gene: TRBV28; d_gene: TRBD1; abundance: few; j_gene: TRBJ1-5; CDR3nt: TGTGCCAGCAACCCGGACAGGGGAGGACTCAATCAGCCCCAGCATTTT; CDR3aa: CASNPDRGGLNQPQHF
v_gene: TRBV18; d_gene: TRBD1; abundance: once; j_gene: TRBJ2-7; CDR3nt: TGTGCCAGCTCACATAGGGGGCCAAAGCAGTACTTC; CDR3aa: CASSHRGPKQYF
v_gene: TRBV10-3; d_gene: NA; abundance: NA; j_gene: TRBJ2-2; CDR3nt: TGTGCCATCAGTGAGTCGAGTCCCGGGGAGCTGTTTTTT; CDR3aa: CAISESSPGELFF
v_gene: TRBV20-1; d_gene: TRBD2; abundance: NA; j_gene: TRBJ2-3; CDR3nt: TGCAGTGTAGCGGGCCCTAGCACAGATACGCAGTATTTT; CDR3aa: CSVAGPSTDTQYF
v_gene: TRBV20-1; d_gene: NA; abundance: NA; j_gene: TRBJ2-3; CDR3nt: TGCAGTGCTAGACCGAGGGCTCGCACAGATACGCAGTATTTT; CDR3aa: CSARPRARTDTQYF
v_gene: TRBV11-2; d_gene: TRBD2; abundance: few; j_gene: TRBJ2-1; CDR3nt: TGTGCCAGCAGCTTAATAGGACTAGCGGGAGGGCCCCACAATGAGCAGTTCTTC; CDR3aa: CASSLIGLAGGPHNEQFF
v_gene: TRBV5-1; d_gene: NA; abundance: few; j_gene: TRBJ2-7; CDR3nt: TGCGCCAGCAGCTTGGCTCCCCATGGGGACTACGAGCAGTACTTC; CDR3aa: CASSLAPHGDYEQYF
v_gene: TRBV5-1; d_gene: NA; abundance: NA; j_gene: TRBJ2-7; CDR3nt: TGCGCCAGCAGGAAGTTAACAGAGGTCAGAGACGAGCAGTACTTC; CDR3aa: CASRKLTEVRDEQYF
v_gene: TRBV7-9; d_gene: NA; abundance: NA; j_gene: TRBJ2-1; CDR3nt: TGTGCCAGCGGGGGTATTACGGGGCCTAAATACAATGAGCAGTTCTTC; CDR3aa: CASGGITGPKYNEQFF
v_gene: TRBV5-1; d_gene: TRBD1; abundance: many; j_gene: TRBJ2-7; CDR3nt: TGCGCCAGCAGCTACAACAGGGGGCCCTACGAGCAGTACTTC; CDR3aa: CASSYNRGPYEQYF
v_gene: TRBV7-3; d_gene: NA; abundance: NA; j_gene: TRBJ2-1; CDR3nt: TGTGCCAGCAGCTCGGGGACTTGGCAGTTCTTC; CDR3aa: CASSSGTWQFF
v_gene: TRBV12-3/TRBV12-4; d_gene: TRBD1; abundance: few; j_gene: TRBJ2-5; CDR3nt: TGTGCCAGCAGTTTCGGGACAGGGCATAGGGCTTCGGAGACCCAGTACTTC; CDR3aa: CASSFGTGHRASETQYF
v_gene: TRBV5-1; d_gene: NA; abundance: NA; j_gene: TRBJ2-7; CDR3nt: TGCGCCAGCAGCTTGGAAGCAGGGGATGACGAGCAGTACTTC; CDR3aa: CASSLEAGDDEQYF
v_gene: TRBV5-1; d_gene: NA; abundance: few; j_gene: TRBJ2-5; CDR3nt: TGCGCCAGCAGCCCATACAGGGTTGAGACCCAGTACTTC; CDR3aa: CASSPYRVETQYF
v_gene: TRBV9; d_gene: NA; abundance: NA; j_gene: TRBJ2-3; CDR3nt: TGTGCCAGCAGCTCAAGGTCGGGAGAGGGGTCAGATACGCAGTATTTT; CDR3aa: CASSSRSGEGSDTQYF
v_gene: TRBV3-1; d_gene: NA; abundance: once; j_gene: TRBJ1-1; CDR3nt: TGTGCCAGCAGCCAAGCCGACAGAAATACTGAAGCTTTCTTT; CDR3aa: CASSQADRNTEAFF
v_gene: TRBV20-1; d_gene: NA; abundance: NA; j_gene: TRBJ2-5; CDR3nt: TGCAGTGCTAGAGATGGGACGGACACCCAAGAGACCCAGTACTTC; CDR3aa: CSARDGTDTQETQYF
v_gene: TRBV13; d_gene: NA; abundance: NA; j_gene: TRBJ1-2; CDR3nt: TGTGCCAGCAGCTTAGGCCTCGGGGGCTACACCTTC; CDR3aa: CASSLGLGGYTF
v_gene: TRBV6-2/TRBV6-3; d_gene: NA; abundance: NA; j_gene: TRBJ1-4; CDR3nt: TGTGCCAGCAGTTACGACCCCCTGCGGGGACGTAATGAAAAACTGTTTTTT; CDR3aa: CASSYDPLRGRNEKLFF
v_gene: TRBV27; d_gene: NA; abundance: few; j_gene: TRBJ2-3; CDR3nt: TGTGCCAGCAGTTTATCCGGGCAACGTACGCAGTATTTT; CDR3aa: CASSLSGQRTQYF
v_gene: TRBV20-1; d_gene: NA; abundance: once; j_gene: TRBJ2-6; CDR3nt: TGCAGTGCTAGAGAAGGACAGATTGTGGGGGCCAACGTCCTGACTTTC; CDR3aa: CSAREGQIVGANVLTF
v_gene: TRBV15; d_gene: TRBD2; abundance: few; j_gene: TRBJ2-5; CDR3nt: TGTGCCACCAGCAGAGATGTACTAGCGCTAGAGACCCAGTACTTC; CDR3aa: CATSRDVLALETQYF
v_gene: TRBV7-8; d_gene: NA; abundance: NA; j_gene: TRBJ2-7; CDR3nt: TGTGCCAGCAGCCCCGGTTACCTCTACGAGCAGTACTTC; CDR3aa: CASSPGYLYEQYF
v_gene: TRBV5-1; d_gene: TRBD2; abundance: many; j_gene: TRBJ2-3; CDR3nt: TGCGCCAGCAGCTTGTTTGGGACTAGCGGAACAGATACGCAGTATTTT; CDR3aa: CASSLFGTSGTDTQYF
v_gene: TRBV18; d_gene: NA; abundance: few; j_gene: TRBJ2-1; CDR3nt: TGTGCCAGCTCACCAATATGGGGGAGGCAGGATAATGAGCAGTTCTTC; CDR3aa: CASSPIWGRQDNEQFF
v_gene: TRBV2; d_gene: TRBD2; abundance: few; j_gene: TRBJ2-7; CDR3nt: TGTGCCAGCTCTCAGCGGGAGTCCTCCGAGCAGTACTTC; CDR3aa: CASSQRESSEQYF
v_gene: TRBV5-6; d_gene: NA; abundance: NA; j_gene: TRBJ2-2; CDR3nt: TGTGCCAGCAGCTTGAGGGGGGCCAGGACCGGGGAGCTGTTTTTT; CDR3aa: CASSLRGARTGELFF
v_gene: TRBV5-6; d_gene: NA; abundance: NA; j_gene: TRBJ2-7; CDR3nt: TGTGCCAGCAGCTTGACAGGGTATAAGCAGTACTTC; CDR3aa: CASSLTGYKQYF